Listed below are T cell receptor beta chains from one sample, sequenced in a study of blood T cell repertoires in COVID-19. Profiled with immunoSEQ multiplex PCR; TCRdb holds only in-frame clones, not every one. The table lists about 200,000 clones, 85% to 90% of them singletons, with 0.75% to 0.95% in the top ten. The sample was peripheral blood. All receptors derive from a woman aged 70-85 years with acute or convalescent COVID-19. Both conserved end residues are part of each CDR3. A D gene is named only where the DNA matches it firmly. Where a row states a size, it is once, few, many or the class of an expanded clone; other rows omit it.

>.|.|TRBJ1-3|TRBV18
TGTGCCAGCTCACTGGAGGGTGGAAACACCATATATTTT
CASSLEGGNTIYF
>TRBD2|.|TRBJ2-1|TRBV11-2
TGTGCCAGCAGCTTAGGAAAAGGGACTAACCTTTGGGTCCACAATGAGCAGTTCTTC
CASSLGKGTNLWVHNEQFF
>.|few|TRBJ1-1|TRBV12-3/TRBV12-4
TGTGCCAGCAGTTTAGGGAGAGCTGAAGCTTTCTTT
CASSLGRAEAFF
>TRBD2|.|TRBJ2-1|TRBV7-8
TGTGCCAGCAGCTTGGGACTAGAATTCCGGAATGAGCAGTTCTTC
CASSLGLEFRNEQFF
>.|.|TRBJ1-1|TRBV2
TGTGCCAGCAGTGATAGGGGATTCACTGAAGCTTTCTTT
CASSDRGFTEAFF
>TRBD1|.|TRBJ1-1|TRBV5-1
TGCGCCAGCAGCCAACAGGGGGGCAACACTGAAGCTTTCTTT
CASSQQGGNTEAFF
>.|.|TRBJ1-5|TRBV27
TGTGCCAGCAGTTTGGTGGGCAGGGGAGATCAGCCCCAGCATTTT
CASSLVGRGDQPQHF
>.|few|TRBJ1-5|TRBV11-2
TGTGCCAGCAGCTTAGATCAGGGCAGAGAATCAGGGCCCCAGCATTTT
CASSLDQGRESGPQHF
>TRBD2|.|TRBJ2-7|TRBV19
TGTGCCAGTAGTAGGGGGACTAGCGGGAGTTTCGAGCAGTACTTC
CASSRGTSGSFEQYF
>TRBD1|.|TRBJ1-3|TRBV6-5
TGTGCCAGCAGTTACTCACAGGGGAGGGGAAACACCATATATTTT
CASSYSQGRGNTIYF
>.|.|TRBJ2-7|TRBV10-3
TGTGCCATCAGTCCAGGGCGGGGCCATGCCTACGAGCAGTACTTC
CAISPGRGHAYEQYF
>TRBD1|.|TRBJ1-2|TRBV27
TGTGCCAGCAGACGGGACAGAGGCTATGGCTACACCTTC
CASRRDRGYGYTF
>.|.|TRBJ1-1|TRBV11-2
TGTGCCAGCAGCCCCCGGGGGAAGAACACTGAAGCTTTCTTT
CASSPRGKNTEAFF
>TRBD1|.|TRBJ2-5|TRBV5-8
TGTGCCAGCAGCTTGGAGGGACAGGGTGTGGCCCAGTACTTC
CASSLEGQGVAQYF
>TRBD1|.|TRBJ1-4|TRBV2
TGTGCCAGCAGCCCACAGGGGGGTAATGAAAAACTGTTTTTT
CASSPQGGNEKLFF
>.|few|TRBJ1-4|TRBV27
TGTGCCAGCAGTTTATCGGACAGTGAAAAACTGTTTTTT
CASSLSDSEKLFF
>.|.|TRBJ2-5|TRBV20-1
TGCAGTGCTAGTTCCCTCCGGGACTCCCTAGAGACCCAGTACTTC
CSASSLRDSLETQYF
>.|.|TRBJ1-2|TRBV7-9
TGTGCCAGCACCTTATCAGGGACTGACGGCTACACCTTC
CASTLSGTDGYTF
>TRBD2|.|TRBJ2-2|TRBV27
TGTGCCAGCAGCTCCGTGGGGGGGAGCACCGGGGAGCTGTTTTTT
CASSSVGGSTGELFF
>.|.|TRBJ2-1|TRBV7-3
TGTGCCAGCAGCCTAGAGGGGGGGACCTACAATGAGCAGTTCTTC
CASSLEGGTYNEQFF
>.|few|TRBJ1-3|TRBV5-4
TGTGCCAGCAGCTTGGGTTCTTCCGGAAACACCATATATTTT
CASSLGSSGNTIYF
>.|few|TRBJ2-7|TRBV3-1/TRBV3-2
TGTGCCAGCAGCCAAGAGGCAGGTAGCGGAGCCTACGAGCAGTACTTC
CASSQEAGSGAYEQYF
>.|.|TRBJ2-1|TRBV24-1
TGTGCCACCAGTGATTTGCGGTCCCCTCCTGAGCAGTTCTTC
CATSDLRSPPEQFF
>.|.|TRBJ2-1|TRBV27
TGTGCCAGCAGTTTATTGGGCGCTTCGTCTAATGAGCAGTTCTTC
CASSLLGASSNEQFF
>TRBD2|.|TRBJ2-1|TRBV6-2/TRBV6-3
TGTGCCAGCAGTAAGACAGAGCGGGAATACAATGAGCAGTTCTTC
CASSKTEREYNEQFF